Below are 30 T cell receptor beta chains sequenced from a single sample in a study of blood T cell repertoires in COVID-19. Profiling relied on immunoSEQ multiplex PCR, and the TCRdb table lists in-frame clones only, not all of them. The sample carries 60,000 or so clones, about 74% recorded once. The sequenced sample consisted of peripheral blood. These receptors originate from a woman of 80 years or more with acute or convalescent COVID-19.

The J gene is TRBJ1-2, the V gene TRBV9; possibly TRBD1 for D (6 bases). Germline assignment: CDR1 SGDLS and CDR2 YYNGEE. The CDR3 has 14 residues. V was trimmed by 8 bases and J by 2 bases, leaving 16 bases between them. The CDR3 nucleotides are TGTGCCAGTACTCGGGGGGCGGGGAACTATGGCTACACCTTC. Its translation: CASTRGAGNYGYTF.

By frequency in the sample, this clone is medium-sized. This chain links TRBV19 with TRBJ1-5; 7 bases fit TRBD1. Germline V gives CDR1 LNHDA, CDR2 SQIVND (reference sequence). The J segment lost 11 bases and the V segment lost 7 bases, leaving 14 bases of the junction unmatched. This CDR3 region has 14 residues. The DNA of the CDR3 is TGTGCCAGTACCAGGGGGACAGAAGGGTATTCCCAGCATTTT. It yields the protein CASTRGTEGYSQHF.

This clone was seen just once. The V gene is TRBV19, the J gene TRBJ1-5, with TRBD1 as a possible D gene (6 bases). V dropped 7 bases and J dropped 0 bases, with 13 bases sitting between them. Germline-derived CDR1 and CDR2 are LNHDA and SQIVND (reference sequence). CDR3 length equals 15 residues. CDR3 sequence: CASNNRDHSNQPQHF. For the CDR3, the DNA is TGTGCCAGTAATAACAGGGATCATAGCAATCAGCCCCAGCATTTT.

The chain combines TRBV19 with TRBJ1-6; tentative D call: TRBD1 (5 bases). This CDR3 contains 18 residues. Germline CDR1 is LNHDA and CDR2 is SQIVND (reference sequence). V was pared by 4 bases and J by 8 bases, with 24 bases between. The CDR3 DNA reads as TGTGCCAGTAGTACTACCCCGTTGAAGGAAGGGGCGCATTCACCCCTCCACTTT. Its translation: CASSTTPLKEGAHSPLHF.

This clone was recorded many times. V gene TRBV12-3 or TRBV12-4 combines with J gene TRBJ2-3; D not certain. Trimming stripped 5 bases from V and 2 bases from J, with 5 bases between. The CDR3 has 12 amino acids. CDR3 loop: CASSPNTDTQYF. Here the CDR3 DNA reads TGTGCCAGCAGTCCAAACACAGATACGCAGTATTTT.

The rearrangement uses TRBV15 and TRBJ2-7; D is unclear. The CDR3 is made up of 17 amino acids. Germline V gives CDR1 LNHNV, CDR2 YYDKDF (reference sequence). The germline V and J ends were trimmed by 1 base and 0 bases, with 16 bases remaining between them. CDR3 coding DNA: TGTGCCACCAGCAGAGCCACCCCGGTCGGTAGCTCCTACGAGCAGTACTTC. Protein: CATSRATPVGSSYEQYF. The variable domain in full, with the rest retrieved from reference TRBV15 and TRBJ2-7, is DAMVIQNPRYQVTQFGKPVTLSCSQTLNHNVMYWYQQKSSQAPKLLFHYYDKDFNNEADTPDNFQSRRPNTSFCFLDIRSPGLGDTAMYLCATSRATPVGSSYEQYFGPGTRLTVT.

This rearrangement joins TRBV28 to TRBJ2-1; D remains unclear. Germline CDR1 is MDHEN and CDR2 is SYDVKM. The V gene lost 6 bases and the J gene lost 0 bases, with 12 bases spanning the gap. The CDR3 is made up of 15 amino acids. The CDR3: CASRADSGSYNEQFF. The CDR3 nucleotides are TGTGCCAGCAGAGCCGACTCCGGCTCCTACAATGAGCAGTTCTTC.

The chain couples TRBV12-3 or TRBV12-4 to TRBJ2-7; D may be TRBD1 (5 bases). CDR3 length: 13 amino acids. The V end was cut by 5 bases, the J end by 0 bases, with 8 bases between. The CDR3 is CASSQGTSYEQYF. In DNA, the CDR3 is TGTGCCAGCAGTCAGGGTACCTCCTACGAGCAGTACTTC.

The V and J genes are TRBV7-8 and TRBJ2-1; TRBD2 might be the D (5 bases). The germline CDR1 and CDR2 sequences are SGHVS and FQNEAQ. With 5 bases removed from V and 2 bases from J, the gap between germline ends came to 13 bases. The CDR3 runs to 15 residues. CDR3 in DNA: TGTGCCAGCAGCCCAGAGAGCGGACCCTACAATGAGCAGTTCTTC. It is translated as CASSPESGPYNEQFF.

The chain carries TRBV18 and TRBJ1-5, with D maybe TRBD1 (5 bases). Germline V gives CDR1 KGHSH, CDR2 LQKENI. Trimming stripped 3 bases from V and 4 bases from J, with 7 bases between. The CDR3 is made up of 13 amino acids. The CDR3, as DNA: TGTGCCAGCTCACCCAGGGTAAATCAGCCCCAGCATTTT. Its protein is CASSPRVNQPQHF.

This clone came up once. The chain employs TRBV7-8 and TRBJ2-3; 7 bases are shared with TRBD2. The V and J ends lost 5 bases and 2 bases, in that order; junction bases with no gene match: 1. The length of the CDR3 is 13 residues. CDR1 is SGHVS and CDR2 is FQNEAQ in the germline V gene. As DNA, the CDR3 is TGTGCCAGCAGCGGGAGGGCCACAGATACGCAGTATTTT. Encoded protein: CASSGRATDTQYF.

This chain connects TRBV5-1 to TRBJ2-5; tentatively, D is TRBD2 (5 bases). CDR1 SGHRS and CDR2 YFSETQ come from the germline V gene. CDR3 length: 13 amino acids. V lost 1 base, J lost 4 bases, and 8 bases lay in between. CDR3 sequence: CASSLSGGETQYF. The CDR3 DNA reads TGCGCCAGCAGCTTGAGCGGCGGAGAGACCCAGTACTTC.

In nucleotides, the CDR3 is TGTGCCAGCAGCCAGTCGTGGATAGCTAGGGCCAAAAACATTCAGTACTTC. It codes for CASSQSWIARAKNIQYF. The chain combines TRBV7-9 with TRBJ2-4; D call uncertain. The CDR3 has 17 amino acids. Trimming pared 5 bases from V and 1 base from J, leaving 18 bases between. Germline V gives CDR1 SEHNR, CDR2 FQNEAQ (reference sequence).

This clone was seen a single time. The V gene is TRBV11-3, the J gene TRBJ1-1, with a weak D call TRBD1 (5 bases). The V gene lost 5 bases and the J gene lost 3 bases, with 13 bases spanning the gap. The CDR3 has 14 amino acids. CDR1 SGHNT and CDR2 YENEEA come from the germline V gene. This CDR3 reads CASSMGGEHTEAFF. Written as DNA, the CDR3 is TGTGCCAGCAGCATGGGGGGGGAGCACACTGAAGCTTTCTTT.

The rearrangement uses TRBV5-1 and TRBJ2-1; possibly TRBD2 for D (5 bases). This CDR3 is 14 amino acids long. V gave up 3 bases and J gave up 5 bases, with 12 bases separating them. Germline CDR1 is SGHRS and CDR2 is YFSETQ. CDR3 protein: CASSSTTRNNEQFF. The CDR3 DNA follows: TGCGCCAGCAGCTCAACCACTAGGAACAATGAGCAGTTCTTC.

CDR3 coding DNA: TGCGCCAGCAGCCTACAGGGGACTAGCGGGAGGGCCGAGCAGTACTTC. Translation: CASSLQGTSGRAEQYF. The rearrangement uses TRBV4-1 and TRBJ2-7; TRBD2 agrees at 16 bases. Per the germline V gene, CDR1 is MGHRA and CDR2 is YSYEKL. With V trimmed by 4 bases and J by 6 bases, 6 bases remained unmatched. The CDR3 is 16 residues long.

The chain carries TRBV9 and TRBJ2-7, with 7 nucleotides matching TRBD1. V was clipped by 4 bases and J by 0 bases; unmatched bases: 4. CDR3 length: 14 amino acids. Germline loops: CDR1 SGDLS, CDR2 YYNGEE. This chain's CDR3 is CASSLQGSSYEQYF. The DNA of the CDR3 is TGTGCCAGCAGCTTACAGGGGTCCTCCTACGAGCAGTACTTC.

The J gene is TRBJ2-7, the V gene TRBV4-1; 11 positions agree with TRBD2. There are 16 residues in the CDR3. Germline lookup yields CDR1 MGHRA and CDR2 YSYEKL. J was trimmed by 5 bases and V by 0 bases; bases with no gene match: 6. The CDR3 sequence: CASSQESAGLADEQYF. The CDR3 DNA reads TGCGCCAGCAGCCAAGAATCCGCGGGACTAGCGGACGAGCAGTACTTC.

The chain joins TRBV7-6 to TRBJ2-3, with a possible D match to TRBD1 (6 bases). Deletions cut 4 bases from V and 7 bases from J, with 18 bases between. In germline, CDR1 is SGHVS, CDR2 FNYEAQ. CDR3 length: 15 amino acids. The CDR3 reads CASSSDSRPSNTQYF. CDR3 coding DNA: TGTGCCAGCAGCTCGGACAGCCGACCTTCTAATACGCAGTATTTT.

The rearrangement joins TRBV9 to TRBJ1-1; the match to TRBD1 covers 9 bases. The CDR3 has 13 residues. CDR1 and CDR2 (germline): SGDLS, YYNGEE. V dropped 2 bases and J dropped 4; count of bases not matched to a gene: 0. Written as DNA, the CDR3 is TGTGCCAGCAGCGTGGACAGGGGCACTGAAGCTTTCTTT. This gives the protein CASSVDRGTEAFF.

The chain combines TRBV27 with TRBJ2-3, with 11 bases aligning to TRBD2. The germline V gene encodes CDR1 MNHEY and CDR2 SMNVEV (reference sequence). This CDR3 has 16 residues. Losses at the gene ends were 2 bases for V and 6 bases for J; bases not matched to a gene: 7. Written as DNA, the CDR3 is TGTGCCAGCAGTTTAATCCTAGCGGGAGGTGGGGATACGCAGTATTTT. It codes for CASSLILAGGGDTQYF.

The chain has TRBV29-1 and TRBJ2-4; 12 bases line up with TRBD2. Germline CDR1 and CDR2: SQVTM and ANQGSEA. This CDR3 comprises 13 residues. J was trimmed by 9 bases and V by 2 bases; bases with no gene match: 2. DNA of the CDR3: TGCAGCGTTGAACTAGCGGGAGGGGCCATTCAGTACTTC. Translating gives CSVELAGGAIQYF.

CDR3 bases: TGTGCCACCAGCAGAGATCAGGGTAATGGGGTTCAGTACTTC. This sequence encodes CATSRDQGNGVQYF. The genes are TRBV15 and TRBJ2-4, with D possibly matching TRBD1 (5 bases). The CDR3 is made up of 14 amino acids. Germline lookup yields CDR1 LNHNV and CDR2 YYDKDF (reference sequence). With 0 bases removed from V and 11 bases from J, the gap between germline ends came to 14 bases.

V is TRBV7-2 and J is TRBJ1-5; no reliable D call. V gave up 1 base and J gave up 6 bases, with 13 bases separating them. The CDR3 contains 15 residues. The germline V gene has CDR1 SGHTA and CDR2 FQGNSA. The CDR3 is CASSLEPGLGQPQHF. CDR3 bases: TGTGCCAGCAGCTTAGAACCGGGTTTGGGTCAGCCCCAGCATTTT.

Written as DNA, the CDR3 is TGTGCCAGCAGGCCGACAGGGGCGGGAGAGACCCAGTACTTC. Translation: CASRPTGAGETQYF. The chain combines TRBV2 with TRBJ2-5; 8 bases are shared with TRBD1. Trimming took 6 bases from V and 4 from J; bases not matched to a gene: 7. Germline loops: CDR1 SNHLY, CDR2 FYNNEI. This CDR3 is 14 amino acids long.

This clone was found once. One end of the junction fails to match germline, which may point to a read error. The CDR3 protein is CASSSIPGVWGNEQFF. CDR3 sequence (DNA): TGTGCTAGCAGCTCTATCCCGGGAGTATGGGGGAATGAGCAGTTCTTC. V usage is TRBV7-7 and J usage is TRBJ2-1; the D gene is possibly TRBD2 (6 bases). CDR3 length: 16 residues. From germline, CDR1 is SSHAT and CDR2 FNYEAQ (reference sequence). Based on the CDR3 plus reference TRBV7-7 and TRBJ2-1, the full variable domain is GAGVSQSPRYKVTKRGQDVTLRCDPISSHATLYWYQQALGQGPEFLTYFNYEAQPDKSGLPSDRFSAERPEGSISTLTIQRTEQRDSAMYRCASSSIPGVWGNEQFFGPGTRLTVL.

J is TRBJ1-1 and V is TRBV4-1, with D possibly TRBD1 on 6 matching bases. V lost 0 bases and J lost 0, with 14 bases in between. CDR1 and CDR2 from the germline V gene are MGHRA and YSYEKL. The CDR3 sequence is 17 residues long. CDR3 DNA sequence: TGCGCCAGCAGCCAAGATTGGGACACAAGTATGAACACTGAAGCTTTCTTT. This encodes CASSQDWDTSMNTEAFF.

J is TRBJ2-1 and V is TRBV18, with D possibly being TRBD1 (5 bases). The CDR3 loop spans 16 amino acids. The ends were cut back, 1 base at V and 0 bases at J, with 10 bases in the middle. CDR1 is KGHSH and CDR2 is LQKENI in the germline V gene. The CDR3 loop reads CASSPRQGYSYNEQFF. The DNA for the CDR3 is TGTGCCAGCTCACCACGGCAGGGTTACTCCTACAATGAGCAGTTCTTC.

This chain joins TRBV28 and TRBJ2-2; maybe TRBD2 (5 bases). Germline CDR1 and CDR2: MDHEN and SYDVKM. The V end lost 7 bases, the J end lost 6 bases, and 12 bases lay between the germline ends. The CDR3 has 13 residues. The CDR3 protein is CASNSERPGELFF. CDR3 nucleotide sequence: TGTGCCAGCAATAGCGAACGACCCGGGGAGCTGTTTTTT.

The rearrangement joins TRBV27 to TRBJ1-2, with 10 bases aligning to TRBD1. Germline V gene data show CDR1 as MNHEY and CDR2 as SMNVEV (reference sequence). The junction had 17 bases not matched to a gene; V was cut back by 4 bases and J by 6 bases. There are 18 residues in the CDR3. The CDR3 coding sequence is TGTGCCAGCAGTTCAATGCGGGACAGGGGAAGAGTCGGGGATGGCTACACCTTC. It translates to CASSSMRDRGRVGDGYTF.